This TCR beta chain is from a study of neurological immune-mediated disorders. This CDR3 region has 14 residues. The time point denotes: technical triplicate 2. The unsorted libraries were produced from 2 million PBMCs held at -80 C. Whole-study results and caveats: TCR-beta repertoires seemed private in all groups, with no expanded CDR3 amino acid sequences shared.

This clonotype occurred a few times. The antigen remains unidentified. A much larger clonotype is one base distant, so this may be a read error. In each sequencing run, over 180 million TCR-beta sequences were generated from 15-18 subjects. TCRdb used MiXCR to reprocess the 5' RACE reads, holding one entry per CDR3 protein. Of under 70,000 distinct CDR3 sequences listed, around 24% were seen once; the top ten hold around 4.5%. The V gene is TRBV12-3 or TRBV12-4, the J gene TRBJ1-5; D ambiguous. The source of this sequence is a man aged 60 to 69 with HTLV-1-associated myelopathy (HAM/TSP). Specimen: PBMCs. CDR3 in amino acids: CVSSYSNSNQPQHF. The CDR3 nucleotides read TGTGTCAGCAGTTATAGTAATAGCAATCAGCCCCAGCATTTT.